A selection of T cell receptor beta chains follows, all from one sample in a study of CD8 T cells in Susac syndrome. MiXCR was run by TCRdb on the immunoSEQ multiplex PCR reads, yielding one entry per CDR3 protein. The data show about 210,000 distinct CDR3 sequences, with over 90% seen just once and 0.07% to 0.095% held by the top ten. The sample taken for sequencing was CD4+ T cells from PBMCs. The receptors here all came from a human donor with multiple sclerosis. Each CDR3 is given with its conserved first and last residue. A D gene is named only where the DNA matches it firmly. The size of a clone is reported for some rows only, either as once, few or many, or as a class for expanded clones.

V gene,clone size,D gene,CDR3 length,J gene,CDR3 DNA,CDR3 protein
TRBV29-1,-,-,15,TRBJ2-5,TGCAGCGTTGAATGGGTAGCGGAGCACCAAGAGACCCAGTACTTC,CSVEWVAEHQETQYF
TRBV16,-,-,15,TRBJ1-2,TGTGCCAGCAGCCAATCCGGACGGACTGGGTTTGGCTACACCTTC,CASSQSGRTGFGYTF
TRBV29-1,-,-,13,TRBJ1-5,TGCAGCGTTGGGGAGGGGGGCAATCAGCCCCAGCATTTT,CSVGEGGNQPQHF
TRBV9,-,TRBD1,17,TRBJ2-3,TGTGCCAGCAGCGCTCCCGGGACAGGGGGCTTCAAAGATACGCAGTATTTT,CASSAPGTGGFKDTQYF
TRBV3-1,-,-,13,TRBJ2-7,TGTGCCAGCAGCCAAGAGTACAGGGCGGAGCAGTACTTC,CASSQEYRAEQYF
TRBV12-3/TRBV12-4,-,TRBD1,14,TRBJ2-7,TGTGCCAGCACCCTGACAGGGGGCTCCTACGAGCAGTACTTC,CASTLTGGSYEQYF
TRBV3-1,-,-,14,TRBJ2-3,TGTGCCAGCAGCCCCGGCTTTCGCACAGATACGCAGTATTTT,CASSPGFRTDTQYF
TRBV30,-,-,11,TRBJ2-3,TGTGCCTGGAAGAACCCAGATACGCAGTATTTT,CAWKNPDTQYF
TRBV20-1,-,-,13,TRBJ1-5,TGCAGTGCTAGAGATGGGGGGGACCAGCCCCAGCATTTT,CSARDGGDQPQHF
TRBV6-2/TRBV6-3,once,TRBD1,15,TRBJ2-1,TGTGCCAGCAAACGGACAGGGGCCCTCTACAATGAGCAGTTCTTC,CASKRTGALYNEQFF
TRBV20-1,-,-,15,TRBJ2-3,TGCAGTGCTAAGTCCTGGGGAACAGGGTCAGATACGCAGTATTTT,CSAKSWGTGSDTQYF
TRBV12-3/TRBV12-4,-,TRBD1,14,TRBJ1-2,TGTGCCAGCAGTCGGACAGGGGAAAACTATGGCTACACCTTC,CASSRTGENYGYTF
TRBV20-1,once,TRBD1,15,TRBJ2-7,TGCAGTGCTAGAGGTAGACAGGGAAGCCCCTACGAGCAGTACTTC,CSARGRQGSPYEQYF
TRBV3-1,-,-,11,TRBJ2-7,TGTGCCAGCAGCCAAGATCGCGAGCAGTACTTC,CASSQDREQYF
TRBV20-1,-,-,12,TRBJ1-4,TGCAGTGCTAGGGGTGCTGTGAAAAAACTGTTTTTT,CSARGAVKKLFF
TRBV20-1,-,TRBD2,15,TRBJ2-1,TGCAGTGCTAGAGGTCGAAGCGGGGCCAACAATGAGCAGTTCTTC,CSARGRSGANNEQFF